The 20 T cell receptor beta chains below were found in one sample sequenced in a study of shared clonotypes between healthy human individuals. Only in-frame clones appear in the TCRdb table, and some are missing; sequencing was by immunoSEQ multiplex PCR. The sample carries hundreds of thousands of clones, about three quarters recorded once. Sequenced input: memory CD4+ T cells sorted from blood. The subset was: CD45RA-negative fraction. The receptors shown here come from a young woman in good health.

This sequence joins TRBV29-1 and TRBJ2-3, with 8 bases that match TRBD2. The V gene's germline CDR1 is SQVTM and CDR2 ANQGSEA. The CDR3 loop spans 12 amino acids. The J segment lost 4 bases and the V segment lost 4 bases, leaving 1 base of the junction unmatched. CDR3 in DNA: TGCAGCGTTGCAGCGGGAGCAGATACGCAGTATTTT. The encoded protein is CSVAAGADTQYF.

Regarding this clone: The same CDR3 can be traced to other DNA sequences in this sample. V and J are TRBV5-4 and TRBJ2-5, with 9 bases that match TRBD2. Losses at the gene ends were 4 bases for V and 5 bases for J; bases not matched to a gene: 9. Germline V CDR1 and CDR2: SGHNT, YYREEE (reference sequence). The CDR3 extends over 15 amino acids. The CDR3 sequence: CASSLAGGPGETQYF. CDR3 nucleotide sequence: TGTGCCAGCAGCCTCGCGGGAGGGCCCGGGGAGACCCAGTACTTC.

The chain couples TRBV19 to TRBJ2-7, with D hard to call. Germline CDR1 reads LNHDA; CDR2 reads SQIVND (reference sequence). V was clipped by 9 bases and J by 8 bases, with 20 bases between them. This CDR3 spans 13 amino acids. CDR3 nucleotide sequence: TGTGCCAGCAAGGGATTGACGTATGCGAAGCAGTACTTC. As protein: CASKGLTYAKQYF.

The chain has TRBV5-1 and TRBJ2-3; possibly TRBD1 or TRBD2 for D (5 bases each). The germline V and J ends were trimmed by 4 bases and 3 bases, with 12 bases remaining between them. The CDR3 loop spans 14 amino acids. Germline V lookup: CDR1 SGHRS, CDR2 YFSETQ. The CDR3 here is CASSIGTGTDTQYF. CDR3 DNA: TGCGCCAGCAGCATAGGGACGGGGACAGATACGCAGTATTTT. Based on the CDR3 plus reference TRBV5-1 and TRBJ2-3, the full variable domain is KAGVTQTPRYLIKTRGQQVTLSCSPISGHRSVSWYQQTPGQGLQFLFEYFSETQRNKGNFPGRFSGRQFSNSRSEMNVSTLELGDSALYLCASSIGTGTDTQYFGPGTRLTVL.

The chain has TRBV5-1 and TRBJ2-7; D unclear. V gave up 3 bases and J gave up 0 bases, with 10 bases separating them. The CDR3 is 14 amino acids. The germline gives CDR1 SGHRS, CDR2 YFSETQ. CDR3 sequence reads: CASSSASPSYEQYF. CDR3 nucleotides: TGCGCCAGCAGCTCTGCTAGTCCCTCCTACGAGCAGTACTTC.

As regards this clone: Only one base separates this from a far larger clonotype, so it likely reflects a read error. Distinct nucleotide sequences in the sample also encode this CDR3. This chain connects TRBV27 to TRBJ1-4, with 10 bases matching TRBD1. Trimming removed 6 bases from V and 8 bases from J; junction bases left unmatched: 6. Germline loops: CDR1 MNHEY, CDR2 SMNVEV (reference sequence). The CDR3 sequence is 14 residues long. CDR3 loop: CASSRGQGNEKLFF. The CDR3 nucleotides read TGTGCCAGCAGCCGGGGACAGGGGAACGAAAAACTGTTTTTT. Variable domain in full (rest from reference TRBV27 and TRBJ1-4): EAQVTQNPRYLITVTGKKLTVTCSQNMNHEYMSWYRQDPGLGLRQIYYSMNVEVTDKGDVPEGYKVSRKEKRNFPLILESPSPNQTSLYFCASSRGQGNEKLFFGSGTQLSVL.

The chain combines TRBV28 with TRBJ2-1; TRBD2 aligns across 8 bases. Germline V lookup: CDR1 MDHEN, CDR2 SYDVKM. CDR3 length: 15 amino acids. The V and J ends lost 4 bases and 9 bases, in that order; junction bases with no gene match: 11. CDR3 residues: CASSSSSGSRGEQFF. The CDR3, as DNA: TGTGCCAGCAGTTCGAGCAGCGGGAGTAGGGGTGAGCAGTTCTTC.

The genes are TRBV7-9 and TRBJ2-1; D is possibly TRBD2 (5 bases). The germline V gene encodes CDR1 SEHNR and CDR2 FQNEAQ (reference sequence). CDR3 size: 16 residues. Trimming stripped 1 base from V and 6 bases from J, with 16 bases between. CDR3 loop: CASSLGSSPTSNEQFF. The CDR3 DNA is TGTGCCAGCAGCTTAGGGTCTAGCCCTACCTCCAATGAGCAGTTCTTC.

The chain combines TRBV7-6 with TRBJ1-1; D ambiguous. The V end lost 2 bases, the J end lost 8 bases, and 6 bases lay between the germline ends. This CDR3 region has 11 residues. CDR1 is SGHVS and CDR2 is FNYEAQ in the germline V gene. The CDR3, as DNA: TGTGCCAGCAGCTTATTGCGAGAAGCTTTCTTT. Its protein product is CASSLLREAFF.

Worth noting for this clone: The same CDR3 can be traced to other DNA sequences in this sample. V and J are TRBV2 and TRBJ2-5; the D gene is possibly TRBD2 (6 bases). The CDR3 contains 12 residues. V was trimmed by 6 bases and J by 4 bases, leaving 9 bases between them. CDR1 is SNHLY, CDR2 FYNNEI, per germline. CDR3 region: CASSVGGETQYF. The CDR3 bases are TGTGCCAGCAGCGTGGGGGGAGAGACCCAGTACTTC.

This chain joins TRBV6-1 and TRBJ1-2, with unresolved D. Trimming took off 2 bases at V and 6 bases at J, with 7 bases between the two ends. The CDR3 extends over 12 amino acids. CDR1 and CDR2 from the germline V gene are MNHNS and SASEGT. The CDR3 region has the DNA TGTGCCAGCAGTGAACAAGAAAATGGCTACACCTTC. Translated, it gives CASSEQENGYTF.

The rearrangement joins TRBV7-9 to TRBJ2-2; the D gene could be TRBD1 or TRBD2 (5 bases each). The CDR3 is made up of 16 amino acids. Trimming cost V 4 bases and J 5 bases, with 17 bases left between them. Germline lookup yields CDR1 SEHNR and CDR2 FQNEAQ (reference sequence). This CDR3 is CASSYRDRGRTGELFF. CDR3 nucleotides: TGTGCCAGCAGCTACCGGGACCGGGGAAGGACCGGGGAGCTGTTTTTT. The full variable domain, completed using reference TRBV7-9 and TRBJ2-2, is DTGVSQNPRHKITKRGQNVTFRCDPISEHNRLYWYRQTLGQGPEFLTYFQNEAQLEKSRLLSDRFSAERPKGSFSTLEIQRTEQGDSAMYLCASSYRDRGRTGELFFGEGSRLTVL.

The J gene is TRBJ2-3, the V gene TRBV5-1; 9 positions agree with TRBD2. Per the germline V gene, CDR1 is SGHRS and CDR2 is YFSETQ. V shed 0 bases and J 0 bases; nucleotides not matched to a gene: 2. This CDR3 contains 16 residues. The CDR3 bases are TGCGCCAGCAGCTTGGGGACTAGCGCAAGCACAGATACGCAGTATTTT. It translates to CASSLGTSASTDTQYF.

Of note for this clone: Other DNA sequences from this sample encode an identical CDR3 as well. The V and J genes are TRBV5-1 and TRBJ2-3; D gene unclear. The germline V gene has CDR1 SGHRS and CDR2 YFSETQ. The V gene lost 2 bases and the J gene lost 1 base, with 5 bases spanning the gap. CDR3 length: 13 residues. The CDR3 reads CASSLGGTDTQYF. The DNA of the CDR3 is TGCGCCAGCAGCTTAGGCGGCACAGATACGCAGTATTTT.

This clone was seen a handful of times. Different DNA sequences within this sample yield the same CDR3. The rearrangement uses TRBV5-1 and TRBJ2-5; TRBD1 aligns across 9 bases. The CDR3 runs to 15 residues. The V segment lost 0 bases and the J segment 4 bases; nucleotides outside the gene matches: 4. CDR1 SGHRS and CDR2 YFSETQ come from the germline V gene. DNA of the CDR3: TGCGCCAGCAGCTTGGGGGACAGGGACCTAGAGACCCAGTACTTC. Its translation is CASSLGDRDLETQYF. The whole variable domain, filled in from reference TRBV5-1 and TRBJ2-5, reads KAGVTQTPRYLIKTRGQQVTLSCSPISGHRSVSWYQQTPGQGLQFLFEYFSETQRNKGNFPGRFSGRQFSNSRSEMNVSTLELGDSALYLCASSLGDRDLETQYFGPGTRLLVL.

In this sample, this clone turned up once. This chain joins TRBV10-2 and TRBJ2-5; D is unclear. The CDR3 extends over 12 amino acids. Germline V gene data show CDR1 as WSHSY and CDR2 as SAAADI. V was clipped by 5 bases and J by 5 bases, with 9 bases between them. The CDR3 loop reads CASSRLWETQYF. The CDR3 bases are TGCGCCAGCAGTCGATTGTGGGAGACCCAGTACTTC.

The chain carries TRBV18 and TRBJ2-2, with a possible D match to TRBD1 (6 bases). The CDR3 is made up of 17 amino acids. Germline values: CDR1 KGHSH, CDR2 LQKENI. The ends were cut back, 3 bases at V and 1 base at J, with 15 bases in the middle. The CDR3 here is CASSPQSATGNTGELFF. The CDR3 DNA sequence: TGTGCCAGCTCACCCCAATCCGCGACAGGGAACACCGGGGAGCTGTTTTTT. The whole variable domain, remainder taken from reference TRBV18 and TRBJ2-2, is NAGVMQNPRHLVRRRGQEARLRCSPMKGHSHVYWYRQLPEEGLKFMVYLQKENIIDESGMPKERFSAEFPKEGPSILRIQQVVRGDSAAYFCASSPQSATGNTGELFFGEGSRLTVL.

The J gene is TRBJ2-7, the V gene TRBV2; 11 bases line up with TRBD2. Germline loops: CDR1 SNHLY, CDR2 FYNNEI. The CDR3 spans 16 residues. V was clipped by 1 base and J by 6 bases; unmatched bases: 8. The CDR3 nucleotides are TGTGCCAGCAGTGAAGGACTAGCGGGGCCCCGGGGCGAGCAGTACTTC. This sequence encodes CASSEGLAGPRGEQYF.

The chain couples TRBV2 to TRBJ1-2; 9 positions match TRBD1. J was trimmed by 4 bases and V by 5 bases; bases with no gene match: 5. Germline V gives CDR1 SNHLY, CDR2 FYNNEI. CDR3 length: 14 residues. CDR3 residues: CASSTGGSGYGYTF. CDR3 coding DNA: TGTGCCAGCAGTACAGGGGGCTCCGGCTATGGCTACACCTTC.

The genes are TRBV6-5 and TRBJ2-1; tentatively, D is TRBD1 (5 bases). Per the germline V gene, CDR1 is MNHEY and CDR2 is SVGAGI. The CDR3 contains 11 residues. Trimming removed 5 bases from V and 9 bases from J, with 8 bases in between. CDR3 coding DNA: TGTGCCAGCAGTCAGGGCGGTGAGCAGTTCTTC. Its protein is CASSQGGEQFF.